A single TCR beta chain is shown here with its context. Germline V gene sequence: CDR1 SGHDT, CDR2 YYEEEE. This CDR3 contains 14 residues. Trimming took off 0 bases at V and 2 bases at J, with 9 bases between the two ends. The assay was immunoSEQ multiplex PCR, and TCRdb's table has in-frame clones only and misses some. Here the sample spans 40,000 to 60,000 clones, approximately 80% being singletons. This entry is derived from a study of OX40 agonist ivuxolimab in advanced cancers. The receptor was derived from an adult with an advanced solid tumor such as melanoma, head and neck, liver or kidney cancer. The gene calls are TRBV5-6 and TRBJ2-7; D is possibly TRBD2 (6 bases). Sequencing was performed on CD4+ or CD8+ T cells sorted from blood, taken in a trial of the OX40 agonist ivuxolimab. The CDR3 reads CASSLGAGTYEQYF. The CDR3 nucleotides are TGTGCCAGCAGCTTGGGCGCGGGGACCTACGAGCAGTACTTC.